These 11 T cell receptor beta chains share one sample of origin, sequenced in a study of radiation and T cells in renal cell carcinoma (dated by TCRdb to 2018 to 2021). Read against the paper, the sample's time point label means: blood 4 weeks post-SBRT, at nephrectomy. Taken with the paper, the label for treatment or condition translates to: 15 Gy SBRT to primary tumor, nephrectomy 4 weeks later. The library was generated by the immunoSEQ multiplex PCR assay. TCRdb's version of the immuneACCESS table is confined to in-frame rearrangements and falls short of the full clone set. An unresolved V gene accounts for under half of the shortfall where checked; the remainder is of unknown origin. Across this sample there are about 140,000 clones, with 86% seen only once. The leading ten clones occupy 15% to 20% of the sample. Sequenced material: blood, taken from a patient whose treatment included radiotherapy and nephrectomy. All receptors come from a woman in her forties or fifties with renal cell carcinoma.

The chain carries TRBV6-5 and TRBJ1-1; a possible D gene is TRBD1 (5 bases). Germline V CDR1 and CDR2: MNHEY, SVGAGI. This CDR3 spans 13 amino acids. With 6 bases removed from V and 4 bases from J, the gap between germline ends came to 12 bases. The CDR3 loop reads CASSPRVATEAFF. In DNA, the CDR3 is TGTGCCAGCAGCCCCAGGGTAGCCACTGAAGCTTTCTTT.

V gene TRBV6-6 combines with J gene TRBJ2-2; TRBD1 is a possible D gene (6 bases). The CDR3 is 14 residues long. Germline V gene data show CDR1 as MNHNY and CDR2 as SVGAGI (reference sequence). Trimming cost V 5 bases and J 6 bases, with 13 bases left between them. Here the CDR3 reads CASSADRFAGELFF. CDR3 bases: TGTGCCAGCAGTGCGGACAGATTTGCCGGGGAGCTGTTTTTT.

V gene TRBV4-1 combines with J gene TRBJ1-3; 10 bases are shared with TRBD1. The V and J ends lost 0 bases and 0 bases, in that order; junction bases with no gene match: 8. This CDR3 comprises 19 residues. The V gene's germline CDR1 is MGHRA and CDR2 YSYEKL. The CDR3 spells CASSQDRWTGGPSGNTIYF. In nucleotides, the CDR3 is TGCGCCAGCAGCCAAGATAGGTGGACAGGGGGGCCCTCTGGAAACACCATATATTTT.

This chain uses TRBV5-8 with TRBJ2-7; no clear D gene. This CDR3 spans 13 amino acids. CDR1 is SGHTS, CDR2 YDEGEE, per germline. Trimming shortened V by 0 bases and J by 3 bases, and 7 bases separated the two germline ends. CDR3 amino acids: CASSLVVGYEQYF. For the CDR3, the DNA is TGTGCCAGCAGCTTGGTGGTGGGCTACGAGCAGTACTTC.

The chain recombines TRBV9 with TRBJ1-1; 9 bases line up with TRBD1. The CDR3 loop spans 14 amino acids. After removal of 3 bases from V and 3 bases from J, the junction contained 3 bases not matched to a gene. Germline V gene data show CDR1 as SGDLS and CDR2 as YYNGEE. The DNA for the CDR3 is TGTGCCAGCAGCGCCCGGACAGGGGACACTGAAGCTTTCTTT. This translates into CASSARTGDTEAFF. Drawing the rest from reference TRBV9 and TRBJ1-1, the complete variable domain is DSGVTQTPKHLITATGQRVTLRCSPRSGDLSVYWYQQSLDQGLQFLIQYYNGEERAKGNILERFSAQQFPDLHSELNLSSLELGDSALYFCASSARTGDTEAFFGQGTRLTVV.

J is TRBJ2-1 and V is TRBV5-1; the D gene is possibly TRBD1 (5 bases). V was trimmed by 4 bases and J by 6 bases, leaving 14 bases between them. This CDR3 is 14 amino acids long. Germline assignment: CDR1 SGHRS and CDR2 YFSETQ. This CDR3 is CASSSQGLSNEQFF. The CDR3 nucleotides read TGCGCCAGCAGCAGTCAGGGCCTCAGCAATGAGCAGTTCTTC.

This chain links TRBV5-6 with TRBJ1-4; D is unclear. The germline V gene has CDR1 SGHDT and CDR2 YYEEEE. Trimming stripped 0 bases from V and 0 bases from J, with 12 bases between. The CDR3 is 17 residues long. The CDR3 region is CASSLGGSAATNEKLFF. The CDR3 region has the DNA TGTGCCAGCAGCTTGGGTGGGTCAGCGGCAACTAATGAAAAACTGTTTTTT.

This clone was recorded only once. The rearrangement uses TRBV30 and TRBJ2-1; TRBD2 agrees at 8 bases. Trimming at V came to 4 bases and at J to 3 bases, leaving 5 bases not matched to a gene. Germline assignment: CDR1 GTSNPN and CDR2 SVGIG (reference sequence). The CDR3 loop spans 14 amino acids. CDR3 region: CAWNGGGFYNEQFF. The CDR3 DNA sequence: TGTGCCTGGAACGGGGGGGGCTTCTACAATGAGCAGTTCTTC.

This chain connects TRBV11-1 to TRBJ1-4, with 9 positions matching TRBD1. J lost 5 bases, V lost 5 bases, and 3 bases had no gene match. The CDR3 consists of 14 residues. CDR1 and CDR2 (germline): SGHAT, FQDESV (reference sequence). CDR3 DNA sequence: TGTGCCAGCAGCCAGGACAGGGGAAATGAAAAACTGTTTTTT. Amino acid sequence: CASSQDRGNEKLFF. Variable domain in full (rest from reference TRBV11-1 and TRBJ1-4): EAEVAQSPRYKITEKSQAVAFWCDPISGHATLYWYRQILGQGPELLVQFQDESVVDDSQLPKDRFSAERLKGVDSTLKIQPAELGDSAMYLCASSQDRGNEKLFFGSGTQLSVL.

V usage is TRBV5-6 and J usage is TRBJ2-7; D ambiguous. Trimming removed 3 bases at V and 2 bases at J, with 12 bases between. Germline values: CDR1 SGHDT, CDR2 YYEEEE. The CDR3 totals 14 residues. CDR3 DNA: TGTGCCAGCAGCTGGGTGGGGTCGACCTACGAGCAGTACTTC. Its translation: CASSWVGSTYEQYF.

The V call is TRBV10-1, the J call TRBJ2-3; D is possibly TRBD2 (6 bases). Germline V gene data show CDR1 as WNHNN and CDR2 as SYGVQD (reference sequence). V lost 4 bases to trimming and J lost 0 bases, with 14 bases between them. This CDR3 region has 16 residues. The CDR3 is CASSGYGGASTDTQYF. The CDR3, as DNA: TGCGCCAGCAGTGGGTACGGGGGAGCTAGCACAGATACGCAGTATTTT.